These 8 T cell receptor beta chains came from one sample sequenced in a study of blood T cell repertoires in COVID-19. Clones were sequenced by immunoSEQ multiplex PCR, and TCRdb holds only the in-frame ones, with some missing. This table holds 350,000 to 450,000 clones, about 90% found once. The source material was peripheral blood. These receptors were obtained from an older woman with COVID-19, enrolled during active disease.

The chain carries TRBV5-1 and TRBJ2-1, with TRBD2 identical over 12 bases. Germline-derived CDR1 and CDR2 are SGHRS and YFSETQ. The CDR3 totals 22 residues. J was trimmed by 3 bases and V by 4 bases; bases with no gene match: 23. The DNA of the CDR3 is TGCGCCAGCAGCCGGACTCCGGCCTCAGCCGGGACTAGCGGGTCCAGCTACAATGAGCAGTTCTTC. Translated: CASSRTPASAGTSGSSYNEQFF.

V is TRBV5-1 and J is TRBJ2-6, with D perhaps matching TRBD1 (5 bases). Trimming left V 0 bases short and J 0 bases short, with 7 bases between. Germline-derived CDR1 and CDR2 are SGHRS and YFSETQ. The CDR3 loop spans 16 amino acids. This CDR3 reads CASSLDGHSGANVLTF. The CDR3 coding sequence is TGCGCCAGCAGCTTGGACGGACACTCTGGGGCCAACGTCCTGACTTTC.

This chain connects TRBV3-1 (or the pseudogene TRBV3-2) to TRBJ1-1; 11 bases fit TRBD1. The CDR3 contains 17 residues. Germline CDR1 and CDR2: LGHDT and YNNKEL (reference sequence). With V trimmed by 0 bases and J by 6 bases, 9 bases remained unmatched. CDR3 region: CASSQEGGGTGGAEAFF. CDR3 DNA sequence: TGTGCCAGCAGCCAAGAGGGTGGGGGGACAGGGGGAGCTGAAGCTTTCTTT.

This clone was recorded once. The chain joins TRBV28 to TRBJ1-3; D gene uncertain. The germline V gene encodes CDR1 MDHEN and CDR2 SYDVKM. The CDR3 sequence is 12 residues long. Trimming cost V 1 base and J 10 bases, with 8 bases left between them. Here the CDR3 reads CASSLSRDTIYF. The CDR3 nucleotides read TGTGCCAGCAGTTTATCACGGGATACCATATATTTT. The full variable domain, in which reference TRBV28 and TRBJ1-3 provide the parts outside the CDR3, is DVKVTQSSRYLVKRTGEKVFLECVQDMDHENMFWYRQDPGLGLRLIYFSYDVKMKEKGDIPEGYSVSREKKERFSLILESASTNQTSMYLCASSLSRDTIYFGEGSWLTVV.

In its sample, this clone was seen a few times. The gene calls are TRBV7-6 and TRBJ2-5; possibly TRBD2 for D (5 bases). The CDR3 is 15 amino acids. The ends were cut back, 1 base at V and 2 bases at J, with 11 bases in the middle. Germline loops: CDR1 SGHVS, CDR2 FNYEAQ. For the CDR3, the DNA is TGTGCCAGCAGCTTAGTTGGAGGTCAACAAGAGACCCAGTACTTC. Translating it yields CASSLVGGQQETQYF.

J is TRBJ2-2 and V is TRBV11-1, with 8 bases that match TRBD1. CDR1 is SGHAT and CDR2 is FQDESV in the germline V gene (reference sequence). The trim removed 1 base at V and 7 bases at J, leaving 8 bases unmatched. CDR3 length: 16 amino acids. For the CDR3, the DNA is TGTGCCAGCAGCTTAGTGGGCAGGGGGCTCGGCGGGGAGCTGTTTTTT. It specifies CASSLVGRGLGGELFF.

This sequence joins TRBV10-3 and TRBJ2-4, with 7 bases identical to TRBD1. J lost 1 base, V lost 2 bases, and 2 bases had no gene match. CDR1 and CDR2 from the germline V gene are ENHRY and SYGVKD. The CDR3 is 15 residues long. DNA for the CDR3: TGTGCCATCAGTGAGGAGGGGGCGGCCAAAAACATTCAGTACTTC. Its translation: CAISEEGAAKNIQYF.

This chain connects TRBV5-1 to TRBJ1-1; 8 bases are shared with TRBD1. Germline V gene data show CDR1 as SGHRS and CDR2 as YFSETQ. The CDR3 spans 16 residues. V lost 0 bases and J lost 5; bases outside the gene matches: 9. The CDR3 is CASSLEIRGLGTEAFF. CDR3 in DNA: TGCGCCAGCAGCTTGGAGATCAGGGGGCTTGGGACTGAAGCTTTCTTT.